Each of the 17 T cell receptor beta chains below was sequenced from the same sample in a study of cytomegalovirus exposure and HLA in healthy donors. Researchers ran the PCR with 60 Vbeta and 13 Jbeta primers. Sequenced by immunoSEQ multiplex PCR; TCRdb stores in-frame clones only, minus some. The sample includes over 75,000 clones, roughly two thirds seen only once; the top ten take around 2%. Sequenced input: PBMCs. The receptors were sampled from a human donor in good health.

This rearrangement joins TRBV5-1 to TRBJ2-3; possibly TRBD1 for D (7 bases). The CDR3 extends over 14 amino acids. The V gene lost 4 bases and the J gene lost 4 bases, with 13 bases spanning the gap. Germline CDR1 is SGHRS and CDR2 is YFSETQ. DNA for the CDR3: TGCGCCAGCAGCGGAGGGACAGTAGCAGATACGCAGTATTTT. Its protein is CASSGGTVADTQYF.

V and J are TRBV7-6 and TRBJ2-1, with D possibly being TRBD2 (7 bases). Germline V CDR1 and CDR2: SGHVS, FNYEAQ. This CDR3 contains 16 residues. Deletions cut 4 bases from V and 0 bases from J, with 13 bases between. The CDR3 region is CASSYRGASSYNEQFF. In DNA form, the CDR3 reads TGTGCCAGCAGCTACCGGGGGGCCAGCTCCTACAATGAGCAGTTCTTC.

This chain joins TRBV19 and TRBJ1-6, with 9 bases matching TRBD1. Trimming cost V 7 bases and J 3 bases; bases outside gene matches: 7. The CDR3 loop spans 16 amino acids. Germline CDR1 LNHDA, CDR2 SQIVND (reference sequence). The CDR3 is CASKGDRGVYNSPLHF. The CDR3 nucleotides read TGTGCCAGTAAAGGTGACAGGGGGGTCTATAATTCACCCCTCCACTTT. Looking up the rest from reference TRBV19 and TRBJ1-6 gives the full variable domain: DGGITQSPKYLFRKEGQNVTLSCEQNLNHDAMYWYRQDPGQGLRLIYYSQIVNDFQKGDIAEGYSVSREKKESFPLTVTSAQKNPTAFYLCASKGDRGVYNSPLHFGNGTRLTVT.

V usage is TRBV9 and J usage is TRBJ2-1; 8 bases are shared with TRBD1. The germline V gene encodes CDR1 SGDLS and CDR2 YYNGEE. The CDR3 consists of 15 residues. V shed 4 bases and J 2 bases; nucleotides not matched to a gene: 5. CDR3: CASSPQGAAYNEQFF. CDR3 in DNA: TGTGCCAGCAGCCCTCAGGGGGCGGCCTACAATGAGCAGTTCTTC.

The chain employs TRBV11-2 and TRBJ1-2, with unresolved D. CDR3 length: 15 residues. Germline loops: CDR1 SGHAT, CDR2 FQNNGV. Trimming took 0 bases from V and 4 from J, leaving 12 bases between them. This CDR3 is CASSLDPGRSYGYTF. The CDR3 nucleotides are TGTGCCAGCAGCTTAGATCCCGGCAGGTCCTATGGCTACACCTTC. The complete variable domain, with remaining parts taken from reference TRBV11-2 and TRBJ1-2, reads EAGVAQSPRYKIIEKRQSVAFWCNPISGHATLYWYQQILGQGPKLLIQFQNNGVVDDSQLPKDRFSAERLKGVDSTLKIQPAKLEDSAVYLCASSLDPGRSYGYTFGSGTRLTVV.

This clone was detected only a few times. The V and J genes are TRBV7-3 and TRBJ1-1; D gene unclear. The CDR3 is 14 amino acids. Germline assignment: CDR1 SGHTA and CDR2 FQGTGA. V was clipped by 5 bases and J by 3 bases, with 13 bases between them. CDR3 in amino acids: CASSPTQSYTEAFF. CDR3 in DNA: TGTGCCAGCAGCCCCACACAATCCTACACTGAAGCTTTCTTT.

In this sample, this clone turned up once. The chain employs TRBV7-2 and TRBJ2-3; 16 nucleotides agree with TRBD2. Per the germline V gene, CDR1 is SGHTA and CDR2 is FQGNSA. The CDR3 runs 17 residues. J lost 2 bases, V lost 5 bases, and 4 bases had no gene match. DNA for the CDR3: TGTGCCAGCAGCCAGGGACTAGCGGGGGGGGTCACAGATACGCAGTATTTT. This sequence encodes CASSQGLAGGVTDTQYF. The full variable domain, its missing parts supplied by reference TRBV7-2 and TRBJ2-3, is GAGVSQSPSNKVTEKGKDVELRCDPISGHTALYWYRQSLGQGLEFLIYFQGNSAPDKSGLPSDRFSAERTGGSVSTLTIQRTQQEDSAVYLCASSQGLAGGVTDTQYFGPGTRLTVL.

The chain is built from TRBV7-2 and TRBJ2-5; D uncertain. CDR1 SGHTA and CDR2 FQGNSA come from the germline V gene. The CDR3 extends over 12 amino acids. With 0 bases removed from V and 5 bases from J, the gap between germline ends came to 4 bases. The CDR3 here is CASSLAAETQYF. For the CDR3, the DNA is TGTGCCAGCAGCTTAGCCGCGGAGACCCAGTACTTC.

This clone came up a few times. This sequence joins TRBV2 and TRBJ2-6, with 7 positions matching TRBD1. The CDR3 has 15 amino acids. CDR1 and CDR2 from the germline V gene are SNHLY and FYNNEI. Unmatched junction bases numbered 2, after V lost 6 bases and J lost 0 bases. CDR3 nucleotides: TGTGCCAGCAGGGGACAGCTCTCTGGGGCCAACGTCCTGACTTTC. Protein: CASRGQLSGANVLTF.

The V call is TRBV4-1, the J call TRBJ2-5; maybe TRBD2 (6 bases). The CDR3 is 14 residues long. Germline CDR1 reads MGHRA; CDR2 reads YSYEKL. V was clipped by 0 bases and J by 5 bases, with 10 bases between them. CDR3: CASSQDRAGETQYF. The CDR3 DNA reads TGCGCCAGCAGCCAAGATCGTGCGGGGGAGACCCAGTACTTC.

The chain links TRBV4-1 to TRBJ1-1, with D possibly matching TRBD1 (5 bases). Germline CDR1 MGHRA, CDR2 YSYEKL. V was clipped by 0 bases and J by 2 bases, with 13 bases between them. The CDR3 has 16 residues. The CDR3 loop reads CASSQEMDNRNTEAFF. The CDR3 DNA reads as TGCGCCAGCAGCCAAGAGATGGACAACCGTAACACTGAAGCTTTCTTT.

This chain uses TRBV19 with TRBJ1-1, with D uncertain. This CDR3 has 13 amino acids. Germline CDR1 and CDR2: LNHDA and SQIVND (reference sequence). Trimming took 5 bases from V and 8 from J, leaving 15 bases between them. This CDR3 reads CASSPRPPQEAFF. CDR3 DNA sequence: TGTGCCAGTAGTCCTCGCCCCCCCCAGGAAGCTTTCTTT.

There are a few counts of this clone. The genes are TRBV4-3 and TRBJ2-7, with D perhaps matching TRBD2 (5 bases). This CDR3 contains 19 residues. Germline V gene sequence: CDR1 LGHNA, CDR2 YSLEER. V was cut by 0 bases and J by 0 bases, with 21 bases left in between. The CDR3 loop is CASSQEDPSSSGPSYEQYF. The CDR3 region has the DNA TGCGCCAGCAGCCAAGAAGACCCTAGCAGCTCAGGACCCTCCTACGAGCAGTACTTC.

The chain has TRBV2 and TRBJ2-5, with D possibly matching TRBD1 (5 bases). CDR3 length: 13 amino acids. V lost 3 bases to trimming and J lost 5 bases, with 10 bases between them. Germline loops: CDR1 SNHLY, CDR2 FYNNEI. The CDR3 here is CASSDGAGETQYF. The CDR3 DNA follows: TGTGCCAGCAGTGATGGGGCCGGGGAGACCCAGTACTTC.

The gene calls are TRBV9 and TRBJ1-1; 10 bases agree with TRBD1. The V gene's germline CDR1 is SGDLS and CDR2 YYNGEE. Trimming cost V 3 bases and J 4 bases; bases outside gene matches: 6. The CDR3 consists of 15 residues. The CDR3, as DNA: TGTGCCAGCAGCGGGACGGGACAGGGGTTCACTGAAGCTTTCTTT. Translated: CASSGTGQGFTEAFF.

This chain links TRBV12-5 with TRBJ2-1; no clear D gene. V lost 1 base, J lost 5 bases, and 6 bases lay in between. The CDR3 extends over 13 amino acids. The V gene's germline CDR1 is LGHNT and CDR2 FRNRAP. The CDR3 here is CASGLGVHNEQFF. DNA for the CDR3: TGTGCTAGTGGTTTGGGAGTCCACAATGAGCAGTTCTTC.

This chain joins TRBV2 and TRBJ1-3; D is unclear. Trimming pared 1 base from V and 0 bases from J, leaving 7 bases between. The germline V gene encodes CDR1 SNHLY and CDR2 FYNNEI. The CDR3 contains 15 residues. The CDR3 region is CASSEEQTSGNTIYF. CDR3 bases: TGTGCCAGCAGTGAAGAACAGACCTCTGGAAACACCATATATTTT. Supplemented by reference TRBV2 and TRBJ1-3, the full variable domain reads EPEVTQTPSHQVTQMGQEVILRCVPISNHLYFYWYRQILGQKVEFLVSFYNNEISEKSEIFDDQFSVERPDGSNFTLKIRSTKLEDSAMYFCASSEEQTSGNTIYFGEGSWLTVV.